The clone carrying this T cell receptor beta chain was detected a few times. TCRdb recomputed calls from the 5' RACE reads with MiXCR, one row per CDR3 protein. The sample records about 430,000 distinct CDR3 sequences, approximately 24% being singletons. The data derive from a study of T-cell memory formation after mild COVID-19. Germline loops: CDR1 SEHNR, CDR2 FQNEAQ (reference sequence). V was pared by 5 bases and J by 0 bases, with 12 bases between. This CDR3 spans 15 amino acids. The chain links TRBV7-9 to TRBJ2-3; maybe TRBD2 (5 bases). The TCR sequence derives from an adult woman who had mild COVID-19 (a few samples of this study predate the infection). Cell type and time point are not known. Sequencing was performed on PBMCs or a T cell subset sorted from them (not recorded which). The CDR3 spells CASSQDFASTDTQYF. Written as DNA, the CDR3 is TGTGCCAGCAGCCAGGACTTCGCTAGCACAGATACGCAGTATTTT. The full variable domain, in which reference TRBV7-9 and TRBJ2-3 provide the parts outside the CDR3, is DTGVSQNPRHKITKRGQNVTFRCDPISEHNRLYWYRQTLGQGPEFLTYFQNEAQLEKSRLLSDRFSAERPKGSFSTLEIQRTEQGDSAMYLCASSQDFASTDTQYFGPGTRLTVL.